A single sample gave rise to the 30 T cell receptor beta chains below, sequenced in a study of cytotoxic CD8 clonotypes in ibrutinib-treated CLL (dated by TCRdb to the early 2020s). This specimen's time point label, per the study, means: 20 to 30 months on ibrutinib. Libraries came from the immunoSEQ multiplex PCR assay. In its TCRdb copy, this immuneACCESS table keeps in-frame sequences only and misses some clones. Where compared with another copy, unresolved V genes explain less than half of these, and the others have no known cause. This sample comprises roughly 28,000 clones, roughly 85% of them detected only once. The ten largest clones take up more than 6.5% of the sample. The material sequenced was PBMCs, taken after 24 months of ibrutinib treatment. These receptors came from a human donor with chronic lymphocytic leukemia.

Concerning this clone: This sample also contains other DNA sequences that code for the same CDR3. The DNA for the CDR3 is TGTGCCAGCAGCTACACCGGGACAGGGGTCGGGGGGGACAATGAGCAGTTCTTC. Encoded protein: CASSYTGTGVGGDNEQFF. This chain links TRBV11-2 with TRBJ2-1, with 10 nucleotides matching TRBD1. V lost 4 bases, J lost 5 bases, and 14 bases stayed unmatched. Germline V CDR1 and CDR2: SGHAT, FQNNGV. The CDR3 loop spans 18 amino acids.

This clone turned up a few times. The J gene is TRBJ1-6, the V gene TRBV6-5, with 8 positions matching TRBD1. V lost 6 bases, J lost 7 bases, and 8 bases stayed unmatched. Germline CDR1 reads MNHEY; CDR2 reads SVGAGI. The CDR3 sequence is 15 residues long. The CDR3 DNA reads as TGTGCCAGCAGAATTCAGGGGGCGGGGAATTCACCCCTCCACTTT. This sequence encodes CASRIQGAGNSPLHF.

This clone was seen just once. V gene TRBV5-5 combines with J gene TRBJ2-2; D is possibly TRBD2 (5 bases). V was cut by 4 bases and J by 5 bases, with 15 bases left in between. This CDR3 comprises 15 residues. CDR1 and CDR2 (germline): SGHKS, YYEKEE (reference sequence). CDR3 bases: TGTGCCAGCAGCCCCTCGGACCCGGGAACCGGGGAGCTGTTTTTT. Protein sequence: CASSPSDPGTGELFF.

The chain joins TRBV4-1 to TRBJ1-2; 12 nucleotides align to TRBD1. The CDR3 consists of 12 residues. V shed 10 bases, J shed 7 bases, and the junction held 4 bases outside the gene matches. Germline values: CDR1 MGHRA, CDR2 YSYEKL. CDR3 region: CATGTGGVGYTF. CDR3 nucleotide sequence: TGCGCCACCGGGACAGGGGGCGTTGGCTACACCTTC.

This chain links TRBV5-4 with TRBJ2-1; D not resolved. V lost 1 base and J lost 7, with 18 bases in between. Germline CDR1 is SGHNT and CDR2 is YYREEE (reference sequence). This CDR3 has 16 residues. Here the CDR3 reads CASSLRTSLWRNEQFF. The CDR3 bases are TGTGCCAGCAGCTTGCGGACCAGCCTTTGGCGGAATGAGCAGTTCTTC.

The rearrangement uses TRBV29-1 and TRBJ2-1, with 14 nucleotides matching TRBD2. The CDR3 extends over 20 amino acids. Germline V gives CDR1 SQVTM, CDR2 ANQGSEA. The ends lost 1 base at V and 2 bases at J; junction bases unmatched: 13. This CDR3 is CSVEGEGTSGGPRAYNEQFF. The CDR3 DNA is TGCAGCGTTGAAGGCGAAGGGACTAGCGGGGGCCCAAGGGCCTACAATGAGCAGTTCTTC.

This clone has a single count. The rearrangement joins TRBV7-9 to TRBJ2-7; D is unresolved. This CDR3 spans 15 amino acids. Germline CDR1 reads SEHNR; CDR2 reads FQNEAQ (reference sequence). The germline V and J ends were trimmed by 5 bases and 3 bases, with 17 bases remaining between them. The CDR3 nucleotides are TGTGCCAGCAGCGTCGGGCAGCTTAATATCTACGAGCAGTACTTC. It specifies CASSVGQLNIYEQYF.

By share of the sample, this clone is medium-sized (0.01 to 0.1%). The CDR3 spells CASSESGYQETQYF. The CDR3 coding sequence is TGCGCCAGCAGCGAATCAGGGTACCAAGAGACCCAGTACTTC. V usage is TRBV10-2 and J usage is TRBJ2-5; maybe TRBD1 (5 bases). Trimming cost V 6 bases and J 0 bases, with 11 bases left between them. Germline V CDR1 and CDR2: WSHSY, SAAADI. This CDR3 is built from 14 residues.

This clone occurred a few times. The V call is TRBV9, the J call TRBJ2-7; 10 nucleotides agree with TRBD1. J lost 5 bases, V lost 3 bases, and 8 bases had no gene match. The CDR3 runs to 15 residues. Germline V gene data show CDR1 as SGDLS and CDR2 as YYNGEE. The CDR3 is CASSARDRGRHEQYF. The CDR3 nucleotides read TGTGCCAGCAGCGCCCGGGACAGGGGAAGGCACGAGCAGTACTTC.

In this sample, this clone turned up once. This chain uses TRBV14 with TRBJ2-3; 7 nucleotides match TRBD1. The V segment lost 0 bases and the J segment 6 bases; nucleotides outside the gene matches: 9. Germline-derived CDR1 and CDR2 are SGHDN and FVKESK. This CDR3 comprises 16 residues. CDR3 sequence: CASSQERGLSPDTQYF. In DNA form, the CDR3 reads TGTGCCAGCAGCCAAGAGAGGGGGCTTTCACCGGATACGCAGTATTTT.

V is TRBV19 and J is TRBJ2-5, with D tentatively TRBD1 (6 bases). The CDR3 consists of 14 residues. Trimming removed 5 bases at V and 7 bases at J, with 17 bases between. Per the germline V gene, CDR1 is LNHDA and CDR2 is SQIVND (reference sequence). CDR3 amino acids: CASSSGHGTPTQYF. The CDR3 DNA reads as TGTGCCAGTAGTTCGGGACACGGGACCCCGACCCAGTACTTC.

The chain has TRBV12-5 and TRBJ2-7, with 10 bases that match TRBD1. The germline CDR1 and CDR2 sequences are LGHNT and FRNRAP. V dropped 0 bases and J dropped 0; count of bases not matched to a gene: 14. This CDR3 region has 20 residues. The chain's CDR3 is CASGLVLLGTGASYSYEQYF. The CDR3 nucleotides are TGTGCTAGTGGTTTGGTCTTACTCGGGACAGGGGCCAGCTACTCCTACGAGCAGTACTTC.

The CDR3 loop reads CASSVSGTNNEQYF. Written as DNA, the CDR3 is TGTGCCAGCAGCGTTAGCGGGACTAACAACGAGCAGTACTTC. J is TRBJ2-7 and V is TRBV7-6; 8 bases match TRBD2. The CDR3 spans 14 residues. The germline CDR1 and CDR2 sequences are SGHVS and FNYEAQ. Losses at the gene ends were 5 bases for V and 5 bases for J; bases not matched to a gene: 8.

This rearrangement joins TRBV11-2 to TRBJ2-5, with 9 bases aligning to TRBD2. V lost 5 bases to trimming and J lost 5 bases; unmatched junction nucleotides: 12. Germline CDR1 is SGHAT and CDR2 is FQNNGV. The CDR3 has 16 residues. In DNA form, the CDR3 reads TGTGCCAGCAGCGGCATAGGCGGGGGGGCTTGGGAGACCCAGTACTTC. Amino acid sequence: CASSGIGGGAWETQYF.

This clone was seen a single time. The V gene is TRBV7-2, the J gene TRBJ1-5; D is unresolved. CDR3 length: 16 amino acids. The ends were cut back, 4 bases at V and 6 bases at J, with 19 bases in the middle. Germline lookup yields CDR1 SGHTA and CDR2 FQGNSA. The DNA for the CDR3 is TGTGCCAGCAGCTCCCAAGGACCTGAGTTCGGTCAGCCCCAGCATTTT. Translated: CASSSQGPEFGQPQHF.

The chain uses TRBV9 and TRBJ1-5; possible D gene TRBD1, 5 bases. The CDR3 sequence is 13 residues long. The germline V and J ends were trimmed by 3 bases and 5 bases, with 9 bases remaining between them. Germline V gene data show CDR1 as SGDLS and CDR2 as YYNGEE. The CDR3 loop is CASSAGSYQPQHF. The DNA of the CDR3 is TGTGCCAGCAGCGCAGGGTCTTATCAGCCCCAGCATTTT.

The rearrangement uses TRBV5-1 and TRBJ2-1; 8 bases align to TRBD1. CDR1 is SGHRS and CDR2 is YFSETQ in the germline V gene. The CDR3 is 15 amino acids. The J segment lost 8 bases and the V segment lost 6 bases, leaving 13 bases of the junction unmatched. In DNA, the CDR3 is TGCGCCAGCAACATAGGACAGGGCCTCCGGCATGAGCAGTTCTTC. Amino acids: CASNIGQGLRHEQFF.

This clone was seen only once. The chain has TRBV7-6 and TRBJ1-1; D gene uncertain. V lost 1 base, J lost 6 bases, and 12 bases lay in between. Germline CDR1 reads SGHVS; CDR2 reads FNYEAQ. The CDR3 covers 14 residues. The CDR3 protein is CASSLEGSGSEAFF. The CDR3 region has the DNA TGTGCCAGCAGCTTAGAGGGATCAGGCTCTGAAGCTTTCTTT.

This chain connects TRBV12-5 to TRBJ2-3, with 8 bases matching TRBD2. Germline V lookup: CDR1 LGHNT, CDR2 FRNRAP. The length of the CDR3 is 14 residues. V dropped 5 bases and J dropped 4; count of bases not matched to a gene: 5. For the CDR3, the DNA is TGTGCTAGTGGTCCCAGGACTAGCCCAGATACGCAGTATTTT. Translation gives CASGPRTSPDTQYF.

V usage is TRBV29-1 and J usage is TRBJ1-2, with D hard to call. Germline CDR1 SQVTM, CDR2 ANQGSEA. Trimming stripped 5 bases from V and 6 bases from J, with 10 bases between. The CDR3 consists of 11 residues. The CDR3 reads CSVFYGDGYTF. The CDR3 coding sequence is TGCAGCGTTTTTTACGGCGATGGCTACACCTTC.

The count of this clone is one. In DNA form, the CDR3 reads TGTGCCAGCAGTGAAGCGGCAGGGGCGCTGGGGACCCAGTACTTC. This codes for CASSEAAGALGTQYF. The chain links TRBV2 to TRBJ2-5, with TRBD1 as a possible D gene (6 bases). The length of the CDR3 is 15 residues. CDR1 SNHLY and CDR2 FYNNEI come from the germline V gene. Between the trimmed V and J ends, which lost 0 bases and 7 bases, there was a span of 15 bases.

V usage is TRBV6-5 and J usage is TRBJ1-2; D is possibly TRBD1 (5 bases). With 7 bases removed from V and 6 bases from J, the gap between germline ends came to 12 bases. Germline V lookup: CDR1 MNHEY, CDR2 SVGAGI. This CDR3 has 12 residues. The CDR3 reads CASNLREDGYTF. The DNA for the CDR3 is TGTGCCAGCAACCTCAGGGAGGATGGCTACACCTTC.

V gene TRBV7-2 combines with J gene TRBJ2-5, with a weak D call TRBD2 (6 bases). V was clipped by 5 bases and J by 1 base, with 14 bases between them. Germline assignment: CDR1 SGHTA and CDR2 FQGNSA. This CDR3 is 15 amino acids long. The CDR3 DNA follows: TGTGCCAGCAGCCGAGGGCGGGGATCCCAAGAGACCCAGTACTTC. This sequence encodes CASSRGRGSQETQYF.

The V call is TRBV11-3, the J call TRBJ2-1, with 7 nucleotides matching TRBD2. This CDR3 has 14 residues. Germline CDR1 and CDR2: SGHNT and YENEEA. The V and J ends lost 5 bases and 1 base, in that order; junction bases with no gene match: 2. This chain's CDR3 is CASSKRGSYNEQFF. The CDR3, as DNA: TGTGCCAGCAGCAAGCGGGGTTCCTACAATGAGCAGTTCTTC.

The chain employs TRBV4-2 and TRBJ1-1; 8 nucleotides agree with TRBD1. This CDR3 comprises 14 residues. The germline CDR1 and CDR2 sequences are LGHNA and YNFKEQ. V shed 0 bases, J shed 5 bases, and the junction held 2 bases outside the gene matches. The CDR3 DNA sequence: TGTGCCAGCAGCCAAGAAGACAGGGGAACTGAAGCTTTCTTT. It codes for CASSQEDRGTEAFF.

This clone occurred a few times. The chain joins TRBV9 to TRBJ1-1; weak D call: TRBD1 (6 bases). This CDR3 has 17 residues. Trimming stripped 0 bases from V and 8 bases from J, with 23 bases between. Germline V CDR1 and CDR2: SGDLS, YYNGEE. The CDR3 sequence is CASSVGPDDHRASEAFF. DNA for the CDR3: TGTGCCAGCAGCGTAGGTCCCGATGATCACAGGGCCAGCGAAGCTTTCTTT.

This chain links TRBV28 with TRBJ1-2; tentatively, D is TRBD1 (6 bases). Germline V lookup: CDR1 MDHEN, CDR2 SYDVKM. The CDR3 spans 15 residues. V was shortened by 6 bases and J by 0 bases, with 14 bases between the two germline ends. CDR3 sequence (DNA): TGTGCCAGCAGACCCGGGGGCCGGGCTAACTATGGCTACACCTTC. Protein product: CASRPGGRANYGYTF.

The chain has TRBV18 and TRBJ2-5; no definite D call. The V gene's germline CDR1 is KGHSH and CDR2 LQKENI. The CDR3 spans 12 residues. Trimming stripped 3 bases from V and 2 bases from J, with 4 bases between. Written as DNA, the CDR3 is TGTGCCAGCTCACCTCTGCAAGAGACCCAGTACTTC. Its protein is CASSPLQETQYF.

The CDR3 protein is CASSVATRGPSGNEQFF. The CDR3 coding sequence is TGTGCCAGCAGCGTAGCTACACGGGGTCCCTCGGGTAATGAGCAGTTCTTC. The gene calls are TRBV9 and TRBJ2-1; weak D call: TRBD2 (5 bases). The V gene's germline CDR1 is SGDLS and CDR2 YYNGEE. The V end was cut by 0 bases, the J end by 7 bases, with 20 bases between. The CDR3 sequence is 17 residues long.

The rearrangement links TRBV5-5 to TRBJ2-1; 10 bases are a match to TRBD1. There are 15 residues in the CDR3. Germline V gene lookup returns CDR1 SGHKS and CDR2 YYEKEE (reference sequence). Losses at the gene ends were 4 bases for V and 1 base for J; bases not matched to a gene: 2. The CDR3: CASSLDRGSYNEQFF. DNA for the CDR3: TGTGCCAGCAGCCTGGACAGGGGGTCCTACAATGAGCAGTTCTTC.